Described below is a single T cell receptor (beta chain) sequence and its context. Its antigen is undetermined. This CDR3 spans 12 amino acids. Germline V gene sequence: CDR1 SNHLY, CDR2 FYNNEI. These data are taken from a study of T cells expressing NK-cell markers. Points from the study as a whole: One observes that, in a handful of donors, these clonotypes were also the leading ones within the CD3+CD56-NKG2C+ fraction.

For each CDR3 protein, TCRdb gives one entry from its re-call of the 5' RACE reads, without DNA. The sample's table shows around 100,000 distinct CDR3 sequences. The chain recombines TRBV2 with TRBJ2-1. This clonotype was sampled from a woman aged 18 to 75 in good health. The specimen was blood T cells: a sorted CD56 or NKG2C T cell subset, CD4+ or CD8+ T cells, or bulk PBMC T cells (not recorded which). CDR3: CASSEAYNEQFF.